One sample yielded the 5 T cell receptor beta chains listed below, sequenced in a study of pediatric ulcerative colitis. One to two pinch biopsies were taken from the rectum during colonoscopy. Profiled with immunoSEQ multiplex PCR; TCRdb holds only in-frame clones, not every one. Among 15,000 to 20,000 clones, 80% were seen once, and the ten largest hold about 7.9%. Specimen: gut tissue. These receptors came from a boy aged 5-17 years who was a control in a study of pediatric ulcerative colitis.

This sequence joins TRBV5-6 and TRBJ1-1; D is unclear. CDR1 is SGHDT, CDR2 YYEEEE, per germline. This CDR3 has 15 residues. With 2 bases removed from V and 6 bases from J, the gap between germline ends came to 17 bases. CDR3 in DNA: TGTGCCAGCAGCTTTGACGACCGCCGTGAGGCTGAAGCTTTCTTT. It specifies CASSFDDRREAEAFF.

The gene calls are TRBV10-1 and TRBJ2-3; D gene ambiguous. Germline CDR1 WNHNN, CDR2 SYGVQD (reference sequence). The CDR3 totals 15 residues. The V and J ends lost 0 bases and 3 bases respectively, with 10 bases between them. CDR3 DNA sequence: TGCGCCAGCAGTGAGTCGCCGGAGCTTACAGATACGCAGTATTTT. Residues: CASSESPELTDTQYF.

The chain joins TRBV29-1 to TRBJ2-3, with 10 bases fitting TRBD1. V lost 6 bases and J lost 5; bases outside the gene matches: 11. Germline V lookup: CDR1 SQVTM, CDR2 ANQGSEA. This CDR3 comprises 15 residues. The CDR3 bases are TGCAGCGTCGATCCTCCGACAGGGGGCGTAGATACGCAGTATTTT. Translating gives CSVDPPTGGVDTQYF.

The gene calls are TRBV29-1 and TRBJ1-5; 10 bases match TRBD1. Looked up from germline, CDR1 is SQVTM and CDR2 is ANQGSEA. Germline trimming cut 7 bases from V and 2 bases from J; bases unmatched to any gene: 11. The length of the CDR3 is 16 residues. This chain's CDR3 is CSAVISGTGGNQPQHF. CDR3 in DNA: TGCAGCGCAGTCATATCCGGGACAGGGGGCAATCAGCCCCAGCATTTT.

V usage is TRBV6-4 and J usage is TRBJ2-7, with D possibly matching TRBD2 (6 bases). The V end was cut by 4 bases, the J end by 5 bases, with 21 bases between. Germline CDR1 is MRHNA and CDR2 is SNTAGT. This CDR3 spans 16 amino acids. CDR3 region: CASSGPSGGVIDEQYF. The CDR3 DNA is TGTGCCAGCAGTGGTCCTTCGGGCGGGGTAATCGACGAGCAGTACTTC.